This T cell receptor beta chain was captured by sequencing in a study of CD8 T cells in Susac syndrome. Reverse transcription used roughly 0.5 to 1 ug RNA and random hexamers. MiXCR was run by TCRdb on the immunoSEQ multiplex PCR reads, yielding one entry per CDR3 protein. Of about 130,000 distinct CDR3 sequences listed, 90% to 95% are singletons. TEMRA cells were FACS-enriched, with CD8+ and CD4+ T cells isolated negatively. V lost 5 bases to trimming and J lost 2 bases; unmatched junction nucleotides: 7. The CDR3 length is 15 residues. CDR1 and CDR2 (germline): LNHNV, YYDKDF (reference sequence). The sequence was obtained from a human donor with Susac syndrome. Source material: CD8+ T cells from PBMCs. This chain uses TRBV15 with TRBJ2-7; 9 bases line up with TRBD2. The CDR3 here is CATSARLAEAYEQYF. The DNA of the CDR3 is TGTGCCACCAGCGCGAGACTAGCGGAGGCCTACGAGCAGTACTTC.